These 15 T cell receptor beta chains share one sample of origin, sequenced in a study of blood T cell repertoires in COVID-19. Assay used: immunoSEQ multiplex PCR; TCRdb lists only in-frame clones, some missing. The table records under 400,000 clones, roughly nine tenths of them present only once. The sequenced material came from peripheral blood. The receptors derive from a woman aged 25 to 45 with COVID-19, enrolled during active disease.

The gene calls are TRBV9 and TRBJ1-6, with TRBD1 matching over 7 bases. Germline CDR1 is SGDLS and CDR2 is YYNGEE. This CDR3 has 15 amino acids. The V gene end was trimmed by 2 bases and the J gene end by 8 bases; junction bases not matched to a gene: 7. The CDR3 DNA follows: TGTGCCAGCAGCGTGAGGGGGCAGGGTGATTCACCCCTCCACTTT. Its translation is CASSVRGQGDSPLHF.

DNA of the CDR3: TGCGCCAGCAGCTTGGCTCCCGTTTCGAACACCGGGGAGCTGTTTTTT. Encoded protein: CASSLAPVSNTGELFF. The chain couples TRBV5-1 to TRBJ2-2; the D is unclear. This CDR3 is 16 amino acids long. From germline, CDR1 is SGHRS and CDR2 YFSETQ. Trimming removed 0 bases at V and 0 bases at J, with 9 bases between. Together with reference TRBV5-1 and TRBJ2-2, the CDR3 gives the full variable domain: KAGVTQTPRYLIKTRGQQVTLSCSPISGHRSVSWYQQTPGQGLQFLFEYFSETQRNKGNFPGRFSGRQFSNSRSEMNVSTLELGDSALYLCASSLAPVSNTGELFFGEGSRLTVL.

This chain uses TRBV19 with TRBJ2-7; 9 nucleotides agree with TRBD1. The CDR3 has 15 residues. Germline loops: CDR1 LNHDA, CDR2 SQIVND (reference sequence). V shed 5 bases, J shed 5 bases, and the junction held 10 bases outside the gene matches. The CDR3 DNA reads as TGTGCCAGTAGTGTACCGGGACAGGGCGGAAACGAGCAGTACTTC. Translation: CASSVPGQGGNEQYF.

The CDR3 region is CASSDPGDINTGELFF. The CDR3 DNA follows: TGTGCCAGCTCAGACCCCGGGGACATTAACACCGGGGAGCTGTTTTTT. The chain employs TRBV18 and TRBJ2-2, with a weak D call TRBD1 (6 bases). Germline V gene lookup returns CDR1 KGHSH and CDR2 LQKENI. Trimming left V 5 bases short and J 2 bases short, with 15 bases between. The CDR3 spans 16 residues.

The chain combines TRBV7-2 with TRBJ1-2; unclear D gene. Germline V CDR1 and CDR2: SGHTA, FQGNSA. Trimming took off 2 bases at V and 4 bases at J, with 17 bases between the two ends. The CDR3 length is 16 residues. CDR3 DNA: TGTGCCAGCAGCTTAAGGAGGTCCGGAATAGGCTATGGCTACACCTTC. Encoded protein: CASSLRRSGIGYGYTF.

This chain connects TRBV7-6 to TRBJ2-7, with 7 nucleotides matching TRBD2. Trimming removed 0 bases from V and 5 bases from J; junction bases left unmatched: 7. This CDR3 has 15 amino acids. Germline V lookup: CDR1 SGHVS, CDR2 FNYEAQ. The CDR3 protein is CASSLAPLGGDEQYF. CDR3 nucleotides: TGTGCCAGCAGCTTAGCGCCCCTGGGAGGGGACGAGCAGTACTTC.

The chain combines TRBV10-3 with TRBJ2-1, with 7 bases matching TRBD2. From germline, CDR1 is ENHRY and CDR2 SYGVKD. The CDR3 covers 17 residues. V lost 0 bases to trimming and J lost 5 bases; unmatched junction nucleotides: 10. The CDR3 is CAISESGKAGLDNEQFF. DNA for the CDR3: TGTGCCATCAGTGAGTCGGGAAAAGCGGGGCTGGACAATGAGCAGTTCTTC.

The gene calls are TRBV19 and TRBJ2-7; D possibly corresponds to TRBD1 (5 bases). The CDR3 contains 15 residues. Looked up from germline, CDR1 is LNHDA and CDR2 is SQIVND (reference sequence). Trimming cost V 5 bases and J 2 bases, with 16 bases left between them. CDR3 DNA sequence: TGTGCCAGTAGTTACGGCCCCTGGGGCCCCTACGAGCAGTACTTC. This gives the protein CASSYGPWGPYEQYF.

The chain couples TRBV6-5 to TRBJ2-7, with a possible D match to TRBD1 (5 bases). CDR1 is MNHEY and CDR2 is SVGAGI in the germline V gene. CDR3 length: 14 residues. V was shortened by 6 bases and J by 1 base, with 13 bases between the two germline ends. Written as DNA, the CDR3 is TGTGCCAGCAGCCGAGCAGGGCTGTCCTACGAGCAGTACTTC. It codes for CASSRAGLSYEQYF.

The chain has TRBV6-4 and TRBJ1-6; a possible D gene is TRBD1 (6 bases). This CDR3 has 13 amino acids. Trimming took off 3 bases at V and 10 bases at J, with 10 bases between the two ends. Germline CDR1 MRHNA, CDR2 SNTAGT. As DNA, the CDR3 is TGTGCCAGCAGTGAAGGGGGTAGATCACCCCTCCACTTT. Amino acids: CASSEGGRSPLHF.

The rearrangement links TRBV30 to TRBJ1-6; D gene unclear. Looked up from germline, CDR1 is GTSNPN and CDR2 is SVGIG (reference sequence). CDR3 length: 17 residues. With 2 bases removed from V and 10 bases from J, the gap between germline ends came to 24 bases. CDR3 coding DNA: TGTGCCTGGAGTTCGGGAGCCGGTGGGCTCTTCTTCTCACCCCTCCACTTT. It is translated as CAWSSGAGGLFFSPLHF.

V is TRBV2 and J is TRBJ1-5, with 12 bases lining up with TRBD1. The trim removed 0 bases at V and 6 bases at J, leaving 6 bases unmatched. The CDR3 spans 17 residues. The germline V gene has CDR1 SNHLY and CDR2 FYNNEI. CDR3 coding DNA: TGTGCCAGCAGTGAAGCGCTTGGGACAGGGGGCAGTCAGCCCCAGCATTTT. This encodes CASSEALGTGGSQPQHF.

This chain links TRBV19 with TRBJ2-7; a weak D match, TRBD2 (5 bases). Trimming took off 1 base at V and 2 bases at J, with 12 bases between the two ends. This CDR3 region has 15 residues. Germline values: CDR1 LNHDA, CDR2 SQIVND (reference sequence). CDR3 residues: CASSIGEGRTYEQYF. CDR3 nucleotides: TGTGCCAGTAGTATAGGAGAGGGCCGCACCTACGAGCAGTACTTC. Drawing the rest from reference TRBV19 and TRBJ2-7, the complete variable domain is DGGITQSPKYLFRKEGQNVTLSCEQNLNHDAMYWYRQDPGQGLRLIYYSQIVNDFQKGDIAEGYSVSREKKESFPLTVTSAQKNPTAFYLCASSIGEGRTYEQYFGPGTRLTVT.

The chain carries TRBV5-4 and TRBJ2-4; TRBD1 agrees at 7 bases. Germline-derived CDR1 and CDR2 are SGHNT and YYREEE (reference sequence). V dropped 4 bases and J dropped 5; count of bases not matched to a gene: 6. The CDR3 contains 14 residues. Written as DNA, the CDR3 is TGTGCCAGCAGCATGACAGGGAGCCAAAACATTCAGTACTTC. Amino acids: CASSMTGSQNIQYF.

The gene calls are TRBV27 and TRBJ2-3; 8 bases are a match to TRBD1. This CDR3 has 14 amino acids. The germline V gene has CDR1 MNHEY and CDR2 SMNVEV (reference sequence). Trimming took 1 base from V and 6 from J; bases not matched to a gene: 3. The CDR3 region has the DNA TGTGCCAGCAGTTTATGGACAGGGTCGGATACGCAGTATTTT. It translates to CASSLWTGSDTQYF.